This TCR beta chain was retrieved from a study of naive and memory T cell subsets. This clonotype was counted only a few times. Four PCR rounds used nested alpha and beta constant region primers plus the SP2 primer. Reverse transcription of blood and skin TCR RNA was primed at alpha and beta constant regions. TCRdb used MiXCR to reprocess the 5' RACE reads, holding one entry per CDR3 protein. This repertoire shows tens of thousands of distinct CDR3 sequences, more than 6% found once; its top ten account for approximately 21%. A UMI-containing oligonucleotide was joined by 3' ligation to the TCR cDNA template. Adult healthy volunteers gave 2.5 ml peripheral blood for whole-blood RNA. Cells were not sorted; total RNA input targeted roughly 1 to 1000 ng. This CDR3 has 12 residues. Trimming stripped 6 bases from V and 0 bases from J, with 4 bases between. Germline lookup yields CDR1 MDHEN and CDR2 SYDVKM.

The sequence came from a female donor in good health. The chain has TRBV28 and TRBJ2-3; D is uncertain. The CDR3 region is CASSVSTDTQYF. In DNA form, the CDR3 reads TGTGCCAGCAGCGTGAGCACAGATACGCAGTATTTT.